These 32 T cell receptor beta chains were all obtained from the same sample, sequenced in a study of T-cell memory formation after mild COVID-19. Each CDR3 protein gets one entry after TCRdb re-called the 5' RACE reads with MiXCR. The data hold 580,000 or so distinct CDR3 sequences, with roughly 17% observed a single time. Sequencing was done on a sample of PBMCs or a T cell subset sorted from them (not recorded which). The receptors were sampled from an adult woman who had mild COVID-19 (a few samples of this study predate the infection). Cell type and time point are not known.

The chain is built from TRBV29-1 and TRBJ1-2, with D uncertain. The CDR3 is 13 residues long. Germline V CDR1 and CDR2: SQVTM, ANQGSEA. Trimming left V 7 bases short and J 4 bases short, with 16 bases between. CDR3 nucleotide sequence: TGCAGCGCTGCGGTGGCGGACCGCTATGGCTACACCTTC. Encoded protein: CSAAVADRYGYTF.

This clonotype turned up a few times. The chain recombines TRBV3-1 with TRBJ2-2; D ambiguous. Trimming stripped 6 bases from V and 0 bases from J, with 8 bases between. The germline gives CDR1 LGHDT, CDR2 YNNKEL (reference sequence). The CDR3 is 14 residues long. CDR3 coding DNA: TGTGCCAGCAGGTTACAGTCGAACACCGGGGAGCTGTTTTTT. This codes for CASRLQSNTGELFF.

This clonotype has a handful of counts. The chain recombines TRBV6-6 with TRBJ1-5; TRBD1 agrees at 8 bases. The CDR3 covers 15 residues. Germline V gene data show CDR1 as MNHNY and CDR2 as SVGAGI (reference sequence). The CDR3 nucleotides read TGTTCCTCCTCTCCCTCAACAGGGGGGAATCAGCCCCAGCATTTT. Translated, it gives CSSSPSTGGNQPQHF.

This clonotype was detected only a few times. The CDR3 loop reads CSADRDRMVKTQYF. CDR3 nucleotide sequence: TGCAGCGCCGACCGGGACAGGATGGTAAAGACCCAGTACTTC. The gene calls are TRBV29-1 and TRBJ2-5, with 8 nucleotides matching TRBD1. The germline CDR1 and CDR2 sequences are SQVTM and ANQGSEA. V lost 7 bases and J lost 6; bases outside the gene matches: 13. The CDR3 covers 14 residues.

CDR3: CASSQVPGLGNSPLHF. The CDR3 DNA follows: TGTGCCAGCAGCCAAGTCCCCGGGTTAGGTAATTCACCCCTCCACTTT. The chain links TRBV14 to TRBJ1-6; D uncertain. The CDR3 runs 16 residues. Looked up from germline, CDR1 is SGHDN and CDR2 is FVKESK. Trimming left V 1 base short and J 6 bases short, with 13 bases between.

This chain links TRBV10-3 with TRBJ1-5; tentatively, D is TRBD1 (5 bases). The ends were cut back, 6 bases at V and 4 bases at J, with 7 bases in the middle. The CDR3 has 12 amino acids. Germline V lookup: CDR1 ENHRY, CDR2 SYGVKD. This chain's CDR3 is CAIRQENQPQHF. The CDR3 DNA reads TGTGCCATCAGACAGGAAAATCAGCCCCAGCATTTT.

This chain uses TRBV11-2 with TRBJ2-7, with 9 nucleotides matching TRBD2. Germline-derived CDR1 and CDR2 are SGHAT and FQNNGV. The V and J ends lost 6 bases and 2 bases, in that order; junction bases with no gene match: 5. The CDR3 totals 14 residues. The CDR3 nucleotides are TGTGCCAGCAGTCATAGCGGGAGCCCCTACGAGCAGTACTTC. Translated, it gives CASSHSGSPYEQYF.

This clonotype came up a few times. The gene calls are TRBV6-5 and TRBJ1-2; 10 bases match TRBD1. Germline-derived CDR1 and CDR2 are MNHEY and SVGAGI. This CDR3 spans 15 amino acids. V lost 0 bases, J lost 7 bases, and 5 bases stayed unmatched. DNA of the CDR3: TGTGCCAGCAGTTACTCGGGGACAGGGGATAGTGGCTACACCTTC. Its protein product is CASSYSGTGDSGYTF.

The V and J genes are TRBV9 and TRBJ2-3; TRBD2 aligns across 7 bases. Looked up from germline, CDR1 is SGDLS and CDR2 is YYNGEE. V lost 3 bases and J lost 1; bases outside the gene matches: 5. This CDR3 comprises 15 residues. This CDR3 reads CASSGRDYRTDTQYF. CDR3 sequence (DNA): TGTGCCAGCAGCGGACGGGACTACCGCACAGATACGCAGTATTTT.

The chain carries TRBV4-3 and TRBJ2-1; 13 nucleotides line up with TRBD2. The junction had 6 bases not matched to a gene; V was cut back by 1 base and J by 6 bases. There are 17 residues in the CDR3. CDR1 LGHNA and CDR2 YSLEER come from the germline V gene. The CDR3 here is CASSQGLAGGLANEQFF. The CDR3 coding sequence is TGCGCCAGCAGCCAAGGACTAGCGGGAGGTTTGGCCAATGAGCAGTTCTTC.

This clonotype was counted between two and nine times. The chain recombines TRBV7-2 with TRBJ2-7; the D gene is possibly TRBD1 (5 bases). Germline CDR1 and CDR2: SGHTA and FQGNSA. The V and J ends lost 1 base and 3 bases respectively, with 10 bases between them. The CDR3 totals 14 residues. This chain's CDR3 is CASSLELQGYEQYF. In DNA form, the CDR3 reads TGTGCCAGCAGCTTAGAATTGCAGGGCTACGAGCAGTACTTC.

The chain uses TRBV18 and TRBJ2-7, with 14 bases lining up with TRBD2. The J segment lost 3 bases and the V segment lost 0 bases, leaving 1 base of the junction unmatched. Per the germline V gene, CDR1 is KGHSH and CDR2 is LQKENI. This CDR3 has 16 residues. CDR3 loop: CASSPPGTSGSYEQYF. The DNA of the CDR3 is TGTGCCAGCTCACCACCGGGGACTAGCGGGAGCTACGAGCAGTACTTC. The whole variable domain, remainder taken from reference TRBV18 and TRBJ2-7, is NAGVMQNPRHLVRRRGQEARLRCSPMKGHSHVYWYRQLPEEGLKFMVYLQKENIIDESGMPKERFSAEFPKEGPSILRIQQVVRGDSAAYFCASSPPGTSGSYEQYFGPGTRLTVT.

This clonotype was detected a few times. The CDR3 coding sequence is TGCGCCAGCAGCCACGGGACAGGGCGCGGGGGCTACACCTTC. Translated, it gives CASSHGTGRGGYTF. The J gene is TRBJ1-2, the V gene TRBV4-3; 9 bases are shared with TRBD1. The V gene end was trimmed by 3 bases and the J gene end by 8 bases; junction bases not matched to a gene: 7. The CDR3 consists of 14 residues. Per germline, CDR1 LGHNA and CDR2 YSLEER.

This clonotype has ten or more counts. The chain employs TRBV5-1 and TRBJ2-3; D remains ambiguous. CDR3 length: 14 amino acids. V dropped 0 bases and J dropped 0 bases, with 5 bases sitting between them. The germline CDR1 and CDR2 sequences are SGHRS and YFSETQ. The CDR3 DNA is TGCGCCAGCAGCTTGGGGAGAAGCACAGATACGCAGTATTTT. Translation: CASSLGRSTDTQYF.

This clonotype was detected ten times or more. The CDR3 DNA reads TGTGCCAGCAGCCAAGTCCCGGGGGCCCCGTACAATGAGCAGTTCTTC. Translating gives CASSQVPGAPYNEQFF. The chain combines TRBV3-1 with TRBJ2-1; D may correspond to TRBD1 or TRBD2 (6 bases each). This CDR3 has 16 residues. V gave up 1 base and J gave up 4 bases, with 14 bases separating them. Germline assignment: CDR1 LGHDT and CDR2 YNNKEL (reference sequence).

The sample holds many counts of this clonotype. V usage is TRBV14 and J usage is TRBJ2-1; D not resolved. Trimming took 3 bases from V and 5 from J, leaving 2 bases between them. This CDR3 region has 11 residues. Germline-derived CDR1 and CDR2 are SGHDN and FVKESK. The DNA for the CDR3 is TGTGCCAGCAGCCAGGACAATGAGCAGTTCTTC. Encoded protein: CASSQDNEQFF.

This chain uses TRBV20-1 with TRBJ1-3; D unclear. CDR3 length: 14 residues. Germline assignment: CDR1 DFQATT and CDR2 SNEGSKA (reference sequence). Deletions cut 0 bases from V and 1 base from J, with 7 bases between. The CDR3, as DNA: TGCAGTGCTAGAGATCTCTTTTCTGGAAACACCATATATTTT. Translation gives CSARDLFSGNTIYF.

This chain connects TRBV20-1 to TRBJ2-7, with D perhaps being TRBD1 or TRBD2 (7 bases each). This CDR3 has 13 residues. In germline, CDR1 is DFQATT, CDR2 SNEGSKA (reference sequence). The germline V and J ends were trimmed by 2 bases and 4 bases, with 12 bases remaining between them. The CDR3 is CSARRQGGYEQYF. In DNA form, the CDR3 reads TGCAGTGCTAGACGACAGGGAGGGTACGAGCAGTACTTC.

This clonotype was seen a few times. V and J are TRBV15 and TRBJ1-3, with D uncertain. Germline lookup yields CDR1 LNHNV and CDR2 YYDKDF (reference sequence). The V end was cut by 3 bases, the J end by 0 bases, with 6 bases between. The CDR3 sequence is 14 residues long. Here the CDR3 reads CATSSRTSGNTIYF. CDR3 coding DNA: TGTGCCACCAGCAGCAGGACCTCTGGAAACACCATATATTTT.

This clonotype was detected a few times. The V gene is TRBV5-1, the J gene TRBJ2-1; 12 nucleotides line up with TRBD2. Germline trimming cut 1 base from V and 3 bases from J; bases unmatched to any gene: 5. Germline lookup yields CDR1 SGHRS and CDR2 YFSETQ. CDR3 size: 17 residues. CDR3 protein: CASSLSSGRARYNEQFF. The CDR3 region has the DNA TGCGCCAGCAGCTTGTCTAGCGGGAGGGCCCGCTACAATGAGCAGTTCTTC.

The genes are TRBV7-7 and TRBJ2-2; TRBD1 is a possible D gene (6 bases). Germline V gives CDR1 SSHAT, CDR2 FNYEAQ (reference sequence). This CDR3 spans 14 amino acids. Trimming stripped 5 bases from V and 4 bases from J, with 11 bases between. The CDR3 is CASSKQGVTGELFF. CDR3 sequence (DNA): TGTGCCAGCAGCAAACAGGGTGTCACCGGGGAGCTGTTTTTT.

This clonotype has only a few counts. CDR3 in amino acids: CASSLLQENTEAFF. The CDR3 nucleotides read TGTGCCAGCAGCCTATTACAGGAGAACACTGAAGCTTTCTTT. The genes are TRBV7-9 and TRBJ1-1; D perhaps matches TRBD1 (5 bases). Germline assignment: CDR1 SEHNR and CDR2 FQNEAQ (reference sequence). Trimming took 5 bases from V and 1 from J, leaving 11 bases between them. The CDR3 loop spans 14 amino acids.

The table lists this clonotype with a few counts. This chain links TRBV7-9 with TRBJ1-1; perhaps TRBD1 as D (5 bases). V dropped 4 bases and J dropped 2 bases, with 23 bases sitting between them. This CDR3 is built from 18 residues. Germline loops: CDR1 SEHNR, CDR2 FQNEAQ (reference sequence). The CDR3 loop is CASSSPRVLLGSNTEAFF. DNA for the CDR3: TGTGCCAGCAGCTCTCCCAGGGTGTTGTTAGGATCCAACACTGAAGCTTTCTTT.

This sequence joins TRBV7-2 and TRBJ2-1; TRBD2 matches at 13 bases. This CDR3 has 18 amino acids. After removal of 8 bases from V and 0 bases from J, the junction contained 10 bases not matched to a gene. CDR1 is SGHTA, CDR2 FQGNSA, per germline. This CDR3 is CASLGLAGKTSSYNEQFF. Written as DNA, the CDR3 is TGTGCCAGCCTGGGACTAGCGGGAAAAACGAGCTCCTACAATGAGCAGTTCTTC.

The chain recombines TRBV25-1 with TRBJ2-1, with D perhaps matching TRBD1 (6 bases). Germline V gives CDR1 MGHDK, CDR2 SYGVNS. V lost 4 bases and J lost 15, with 19 bases in between. The CDR3 is 13 amino acids. The CDR3, as DNA: TGTGCCAGCAGTGCCGGACGGGGACACAATTGGTTCTTC. Translated, it gives CASSAGRGHNWFF.

The chain employs TRBV24-1 and TRBJ2-3; 9 bases match TRBD1. The V gene's germline CDR1 is KGHDR and CDR2 SFDVKD. Trimming removed 5 bases from V and 3 bases from J; junction bases left unmatched: 2. The CDR3 extends over 14 amino acids. DNA for the CDR3: TGTGCCACCAGTGGGGGACAGGGAACAGATACGCAGTATTTT. Its protein is CATSGGQGTDTQYF.

This clonotype turned up a few times. The rearrangement links TRBV12-3 or TRBV12-4 to TRBJ2-1; the match to TRBD1 covers 7 bases. The CDR3 runs to 15 residues. V dropped 3 bases and J dropped 5; count of bases not matched to a gene: 7. This CDR3 is CASSLEAQGNNEQFF. The CDR3 DNA is TGTGCCAGCAGTTTGGAGGCACAGGGGAACAATGAGCAGTTCTTC.

This clonotype showed up just once. The chain employs TRBV6-2 or TRBV6-3 and TRBJ2-7; 14 nucleotides align to TRBD2. The CDR3 consists of 15 residues. J was trimmed by 3 bases and V by 5 bases; bases with no gene match: 3. CDR1 and CDR2 (germline): MNHEY, SVGEGT. CDR3 nucleotides: TGTGCCAGCAGTGGGACTAGCGGGAGCGACTACGAGCAGTACTTC. This codes for CASSGTSGSDYEQYF.

V usage is TRBV24-1 and J usage is TRBJ2-5, with TRBD1 identical over 10 bases. The CDR3 is 16 amino acids. Germline V lookup: CDR1 KGHDR, CDR2 SFDVKD. V was pared by 4 bases and J by 2 bases, with 6 bases of the junction left unmatched. The CDR3 DNA reads TGTGCCACCAGTGACGTGGGACAGGGGAGGCAAGAGACCCAGTACTTC. Translating it yields CATSDVGQGRQETQYF.

In its sample, this clonotype was seen a few times. The V gene is TRBV18, the J gene TRBJ1-3; 7 nucleotides line up with TRBD1. The J segment lost 1 base and the V segment lost 3 bases, leaving 6 bases of the junction unmatched. The CDR3 has 16 residues. CDR1 is KGHSH and CDR2 is LQKENI in the germline V gene. CDR3 DNA sequence: TGTGCCAGCTCACCTACTACAGGGGATTCTGGAAACACCATATATTTT. This encodes CASSPTTGDSGNTIYF.

The chain recombines TRBV20-1 with TRBJ2-6, with D possibly called TRBD1 or TRBD2 (5 bases each). There are 18 residues in the CDR3. Germline lookup yields CDR1 DFQATT and CDR2 SNEGSKA (reference sequence). V lost 0 bases, J lost 0 bases, and 15 bases lay in between. The CDR3 DNA reads TGCAGTGCTAGAGACTGGGGGAAAGGGACCTCTGGGGCCAACGTCCTGACTTTC. It yields the protein CSARDWGKGTSGANVLTF.

This clonotype showed up many times. The chain uses TRBV24-1 and TRBJ2-5; TRBD1 is a possible D gene (6 bases). Trimming stripped 5 bases from V and 5 bases from J, with 17 bases between. This CDR3 comprises 15 residues. In germline, CDR1 is KGHDR, CDR2 SFDVKD. For the CDR3, the DNA is TGTGCCACCAGTGCGGGACATTCTTCGCAGGAGACCCAGTACTTC. Residues: CATSAGHSSQETQYF.